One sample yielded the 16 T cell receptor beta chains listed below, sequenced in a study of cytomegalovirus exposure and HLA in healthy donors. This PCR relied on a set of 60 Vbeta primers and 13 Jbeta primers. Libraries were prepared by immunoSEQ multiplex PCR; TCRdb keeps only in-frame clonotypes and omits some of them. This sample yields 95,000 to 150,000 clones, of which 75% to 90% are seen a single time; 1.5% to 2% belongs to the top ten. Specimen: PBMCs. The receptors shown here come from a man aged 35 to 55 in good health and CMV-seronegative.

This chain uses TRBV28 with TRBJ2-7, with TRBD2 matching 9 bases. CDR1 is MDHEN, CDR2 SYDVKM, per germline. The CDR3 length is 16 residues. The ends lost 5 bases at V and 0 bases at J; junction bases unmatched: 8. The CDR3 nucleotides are TGTGCCAGCAGTCCACCCACTAGCGGGCCCTCCTACGAGCAGTACTTC. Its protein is CASSPPTSGPSYEQYF.

The CDR3 reads CASSLRSEAFF. In DNA form, the CDR3 reads TGTGCCAGCAGCTTACGGTCTGAAGCTTTCTTT. The V gene is TRBV13, the J gene TRBJ1-1; no reliable D call. The V end was cut by 2 bases, the J end by 6 bases, with 4 bases between. Per germline, CDR1 PRHDT and CDR2 FYEKMQ (reference sequence). The CDR3 loop spans 11 amino acids.

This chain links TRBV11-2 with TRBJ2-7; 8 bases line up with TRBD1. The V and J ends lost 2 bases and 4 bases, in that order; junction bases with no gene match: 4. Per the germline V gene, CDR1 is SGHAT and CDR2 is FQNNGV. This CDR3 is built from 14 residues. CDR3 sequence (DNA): TGTGCCAGCAGCTTATCTACAGGGGGATACGAGCAGTACTTC. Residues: CASSLSTGGYEQYF. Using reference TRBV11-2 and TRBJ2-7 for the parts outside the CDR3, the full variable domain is EAGVAQSPRYKIIEKRQSVAFWCNPISGHATLYWYQQILGQGPKLLIQFQNNGVVDDSQLPKDRFSAERLKGVDSTLKIQPAKLEDSAVYLCASSLSTGGYEQYFGPGTRLTVT.

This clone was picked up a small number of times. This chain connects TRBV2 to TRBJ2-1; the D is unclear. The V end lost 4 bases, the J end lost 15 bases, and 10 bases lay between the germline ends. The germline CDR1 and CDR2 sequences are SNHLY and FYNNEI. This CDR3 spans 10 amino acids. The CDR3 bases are TGTGCCAGCAGTGGTTTAGCTGGGTTCTTC. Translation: CASSGLAGFF.

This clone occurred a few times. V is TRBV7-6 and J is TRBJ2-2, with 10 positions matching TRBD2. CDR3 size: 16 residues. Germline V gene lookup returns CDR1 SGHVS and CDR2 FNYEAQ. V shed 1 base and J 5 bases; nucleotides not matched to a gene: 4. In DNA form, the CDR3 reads TGTGCCAGCAGCTTAGTGACAGCGGGGGGGACCGGGGAGCTGTTTTTT. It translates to CASSLVTAGGTGELFF.

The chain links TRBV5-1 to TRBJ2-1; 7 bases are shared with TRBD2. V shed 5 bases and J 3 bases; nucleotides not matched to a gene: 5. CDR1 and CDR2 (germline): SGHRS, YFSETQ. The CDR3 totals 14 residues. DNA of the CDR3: TGCGCCAGCAGTACCGAGCGGGACTACAATGAGCAGTTCTTC. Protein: CASSTERDYNEQFF.

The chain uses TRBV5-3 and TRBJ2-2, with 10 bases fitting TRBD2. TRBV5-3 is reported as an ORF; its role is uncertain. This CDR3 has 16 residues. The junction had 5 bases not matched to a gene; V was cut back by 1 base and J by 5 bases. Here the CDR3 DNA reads TGTGCCAGAAGCTTGTTACTAGCGGGGTTAACCGGGGAGCTGTTTTTT. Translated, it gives CARSLLLAGLTGELFF.

CDR3 in amino acids: CASSGQGVTEAFF. Here the CDR3 DNA reads TGTGCCAGCAGTGGGCAGGGGGTCACTGAAGCTTTCTTT. The rearrangement links TRBV2 to TRBJ1-1, with 7 bases lining up with TRBD1. V was clipped by 4 bases and J by 4 bases; unmatched bases: 3. In germline, CDR1 is SNHLY, CDR2 FYNNEI. CDR3 length: 13 residues.

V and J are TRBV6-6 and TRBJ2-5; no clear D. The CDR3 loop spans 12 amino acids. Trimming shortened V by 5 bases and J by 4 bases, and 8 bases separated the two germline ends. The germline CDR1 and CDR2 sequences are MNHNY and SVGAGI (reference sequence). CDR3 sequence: CASSTTGETQYF. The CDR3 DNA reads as TGTGCCAGCAGTACCACGGGAGAGACCCAGTACTTC.

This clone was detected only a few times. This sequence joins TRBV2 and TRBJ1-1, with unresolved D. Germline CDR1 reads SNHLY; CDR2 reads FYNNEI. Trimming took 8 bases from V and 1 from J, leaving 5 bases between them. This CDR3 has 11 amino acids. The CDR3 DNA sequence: TGTGCCAGCTGGAGGAACACTGAAGCTTTCTTT. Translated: CASWRNTEAFF.

The CDR3 region is CASSLAGDYGYTF. The DNA for the CDR3 is TGTGCCAGCAGTTTGGCGGGGGACTATGGCTACACCTTC. The chain links TRBV27 to TRBJ1-2; possible D gene TRBD1, 5 bases. The V end lost 3 bases, the J end lost 3 bases, and 8 bases lay between the germline ends. Germline V gene sequence: CDR1 MNHEY, CDR2 SMNVEV (reference sequence). The CDR3 has 13 residues.

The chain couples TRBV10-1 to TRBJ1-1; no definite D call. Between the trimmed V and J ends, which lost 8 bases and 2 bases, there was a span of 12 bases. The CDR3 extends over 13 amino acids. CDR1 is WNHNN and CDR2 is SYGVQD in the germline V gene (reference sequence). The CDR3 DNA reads TGCGCCAGCGAGGACGGACTAAACACTGAAGCTTTCTTT. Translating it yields CASEDGLNTEAFF.

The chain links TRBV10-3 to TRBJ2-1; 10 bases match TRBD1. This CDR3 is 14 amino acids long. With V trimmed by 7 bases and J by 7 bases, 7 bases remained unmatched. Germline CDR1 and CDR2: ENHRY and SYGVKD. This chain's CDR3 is CAIKPGQGPNEQFF. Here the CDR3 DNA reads TGTGCCATCAAACCGGGACAGGGGCCAAATGAGCAGTTCTTC.

The chain's CDR3 is CASSLHTPTGGTANQPQHF. In DNA form, the CDR3 reads TGTGCCAGCAGTTTACACACTCCTACAGGCGGGACAGCTAATCAGCCCCAGCATTTT. The J gene is TRBJ1-5, the V gene TRBV27; TRBD1 aligns across 7 bases. CDR1 MNHEY and CDR2 SMNVEV come from the germline V gene (reference sequence). The V gene end was trimmed by 2 bases and the J gene end by 4 bases; junction bases not matched to a gene: 17. This CDR3 region has 19 residues.

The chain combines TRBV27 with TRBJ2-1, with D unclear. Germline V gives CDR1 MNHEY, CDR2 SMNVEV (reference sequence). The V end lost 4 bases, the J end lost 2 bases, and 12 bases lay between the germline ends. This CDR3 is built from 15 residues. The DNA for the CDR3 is TGTGCCAGCAGTTCGAGGCCCAAAGCCTACAATGAGCAGTTCTTC. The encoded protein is CASSSRPKAYNEQFF.

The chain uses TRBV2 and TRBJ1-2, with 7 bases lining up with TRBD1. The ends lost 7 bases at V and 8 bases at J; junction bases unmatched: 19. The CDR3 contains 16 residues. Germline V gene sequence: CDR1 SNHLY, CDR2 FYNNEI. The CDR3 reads CASIPLSGRGAVGYTF. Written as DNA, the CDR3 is TGTGCCAGCATCCCCCTAAGCGGCAGGGGGGCTGTAGGCTACACCTTC.